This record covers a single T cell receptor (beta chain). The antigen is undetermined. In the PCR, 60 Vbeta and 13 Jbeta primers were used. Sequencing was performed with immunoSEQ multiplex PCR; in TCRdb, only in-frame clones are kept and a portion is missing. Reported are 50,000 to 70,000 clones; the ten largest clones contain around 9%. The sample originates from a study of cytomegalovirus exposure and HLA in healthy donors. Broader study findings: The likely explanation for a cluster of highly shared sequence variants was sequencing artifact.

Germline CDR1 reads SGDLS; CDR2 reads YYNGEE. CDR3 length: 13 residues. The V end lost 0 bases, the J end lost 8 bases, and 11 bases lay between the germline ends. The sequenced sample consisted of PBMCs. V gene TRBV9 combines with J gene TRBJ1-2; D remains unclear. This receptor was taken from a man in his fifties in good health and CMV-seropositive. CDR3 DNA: TGTGCCAGCAGCGTAGTGGACGGCGGGGGCTACACCTTC. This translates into CASSVVDGGGYTF.